A selection of T cell receptor beta chains follows, all from one sample in a study of shared clonotypes between healthy human individuals. Only in-frame clones appear in the TCRdb table, and some are missing; sequencing was by immunoSEQ multiplex PCR. The sample lists about 2 million clones, around 96% occurring once. Sequenced: naive CD8+ T cells sorted from blood. The receptors were sampled from a young man in good health. Both conserved end residues are part of each CDR3. The D gene is left open where the match is weak. Clone sizes are given selectively: once, few, many, or a class where the clone is expanded.

TRBJ2-4,TRBD1,-,TRBV5-4,CASSLEVMAGGPKNIQYF,TGTGCCAGCAGCTTGGAAGTTATGGCAGGGGGCCCCAAAAACATTCAGTACTTC
TRBJ1-3,-,-,TRBV27,CASGPGTGNTIYF,TGTGCCAGCGGCCCCGGCACTGGAAACACCATATATTTT
TRBJ2-3,TRBD1,-,TRBV4-1,CASSQDWVGPDRQTDTQYF,TGCGCCAGCAGCCAAGATTGGGTGGGACCGGACAGGCAAACAGATACGCAGTATTTT
TRBJ1-1,TRBD1,-,TRBV29-1,CSAEDRVGFMNTEAFF,TGCAGCGCTGAGGACAGGGTTGGTTTTATGAACACTGAAGCTTTCTTT
TRBJ2-5,-,-,TRBV7-9,CASSPHIDRSPEETQYF,TGTGCCAGCAGCCCTCATATAGACAGGAGCCCAGAAGAGACCCAGTACTTC
TRBJ1-1,-,-,TRBV30,CAWSVGRTEAFF,TGTGCCTGGAGTGTAGGACGGACTGAAGCTTTCTTT
TRBJ2-7,TRBD1,-,TRBV9,CASSVGDSSYEQYF,TGTGCCAGCAGCGTAGGGGACAGCTCCTACGAGCAGTACTTC
TRBJ1-2,-,-,TRBV4-1,CASSQERGVVNYGYTF,TGCGCCAGCAGCCAAGAAAGGGGGGTGGTAAACTATGGCTACACCTTC
TRBJ2-7,-,once,TRBV29-1,CSVEEYYEQYF,TGCAGCGTTGAAGAATACTACGAGCAGTACTTC
TRBJ1-2,-,-,TRBV6-5,CASSWPGFDYGYTF,TGTGCCAGCAGTTGGCCGGGTTTCGACTATGGCTACACCTTC